Here is one T cell receptor (beta chain) with its context. What it recognizes is unknown. It was healthy bone marrow donors who served as donors. The entry originates in a study of cytomegalovirus exposure and HLA in healthy donors. Notes on the study in general: Researchers counted around 160 TCR beta chains as cytomegalovirus-associated. Most TCR sequences were uncommon, yet certain public TCRs appeared in many donors. Among TCR beta chains of equal frequency, HLA-associated ones were more clonally expanded in a later analysis.

V gave up 6 bases and J gave up 7 bases, with 6 bases separating them. The CDR3 consists of 11 residues. In germline, CDR1 is MNHEY, CDR2 SVGAGI. Both 60 Vbeta primers and 13 Jbeta primers went into the PCR. Data came from immunoSEQ multiplex PCR; TCRdb stores just in-frame clones and leaves some out. Here the sample spans about 210,000 clones, almost 80% being singletons. The rearrangement joins TRBV6-5 to TRBJ2-2; no firm D call. This receptor was obtained from a male donor in good health and CMV-seronegative. Sequenced sample: PBMCs. CDR3: CASSLNGELFF. For the CDR3, the DNA is TGTGCCAGCAGCCTTAACGGGGAGCTGTTTTTT.